A selection of T cell receptor beta chains follows, all from one sample in a study of shared clonotypes between healthy human individuals. Sequenced by immunoSEQ multiplex PCR; TCRdb stores in-frame clones only, minus some. In the table there are about 380,000 clones, approximately 97% of which are singletons. The specimen was memory CD8+ T cells sorted from blood. The receptors come from a man younger than 40 in good health. The CDR3 runs from the conserved cysteine through the conserved F or W. The D gene is left open where the match is weak. Clone size is given for some rows only: seen once, a few or many times, or a class if the clone is expanded.

D gene	clone size	J gene	V gene	CDR3 DNA	CDR3 protein
TRBD2	-	TRBJ2-7	TRBV7-9	TGTGCCAGCAGCCCCCGCCCCTTAGCGGGAGGTTACGAGCAGTACTTC	CASSPRPLAGGYEQYF
-	-	TRBJ2-1	TRBV19	TGTGCCAGTAGTCAAGCAGTGGGGTTGGAGGAGCAGTTCTTC	CASSQAVGLEEQFF
-	-	TRBJ2-3	TRBV6-1	TGTGCCAGCAGTGAATACCGCGGAGATACGCAGTATTTT	CASSEYRGDTQYF
-	-	TRBJ2-5	TRBV7-9	TGTGCCAGCAGCCCGGTTAGCGGCTTCCAAGAGACCCAGTACTTC	CASSPVSGFQETQYF
-	-	TRBJ2-5	TRBV28	TGTGCCAGCAGTTTAGGGGGAAGGCTTCAAGAGACCCAGTACTTC	CASSLGGRLQETQYF
-	-	TRBJ2-5	TRBV7-6	TGTGCCAGCAGCTTACTTAGCCTGTGGGAGACCCAGTACTTC	CASSLLSLWETQYF
-	-	TRBJ1-5	TRBV6-1	TGTGCCAGCAGTGATCCACCCCGGAGCAATCAGCCCCAGCATTTT	CASSDPPRSNQPQHF
-	-	TRBJ1-1	TRBV9	TGTGCCAGCAGCGTAGCCGGCACCCCGGACGGGAACACTGAAGCTTTCTTT	CASSVAGTPDGNTEAFF
-	-	TRBJ2-1	TRBV7-3	TGTGCCAGCAGCTTAAGACGGGGAGTTGAGCAGTTCTTC	CASSLRRGVEQFF
TRBD2	-	TRBJ2-1	TRBV5-4	TGTGCCAGCAGCTTCGGGACTAGCGGGAGGGGCAAAGAGCAGTTCTTC	CASSFGTSGRGKEQFF
-	-	TRBJ1-5	TRBV6-6	TGTGCCAGCAGTTACCCCGGGACATCTAATCAGCCCCAGCATTTT	CASSYPGTSNQPQHF
-	-	TRBJ1-1	TRBV6-1	TGTGCCAGCAGTGGACAGGTTGACACTGAAGCTTTCTTT	CASSGQVDTEAFF
TRBD2	once	TRBJ2-1	TRBV5-3	TGTGCCAGAAGCTTGGCCGGACTAGCGGGCTCCTACAATGAGCAGTTCTTC	CARSLAGLAGSYNEQFF
-	-	TRBJ1-1	TRBV5-1	TGCGCCAGCAGCTTGTGGGGGGCAAAGGTTCCTGAAGCTTTCTTT	CASSLWGAKVPEAFF
TRBD1	-	TRBJ1-3	TRBV19	TGTGCCAGTAGCCCGGACAGGGCCGTCCTAAACACCATATATTTT	CASSPDRAVLNTIYF
-	once	TRBJ2-3	TRBV28	TGTGCCAGCGGTTCTCGGGATACGCAGTATTTT	CASGSRDTQYF
-	-	TRBJ2-7	TRBV6-9	TGTGCCAGCAGAGGACCGGGACCACGCTCCTACGAGCAGTACTTC	CASRGPGPRSYEQYF
TRBD1	-	TRBJ1-1	TRBV6-6	TGTGCCAGCAGCCTGACAGGGGGGAACACTGAAGCTTTCTTT	CASSLTGGNTEAFF
TRBD2	-	TRBJ2-5	TRBV30	TGTGCCTGGAGTAGGCTAGCGGGAGGGGAGACCCAGTACTTC	CAWSRLAGGETQYF
TRBD2	once	TRBJ2-5	TRBV5-6	TGTGCCAGCAGCATGGGACTAGCGGGAGAAGAGACCCAGTACTTC	CASSMGLAGEETQYF
-	once	TRBJ2-3	TRBV28	TGTGCCAGCAGCTCCCCTATCGGCGGGAAATCGCAGTATTTT	CASSSPIGGKSQYF
-	-	TRBJ1-2	TRBV15	TGTGCCACCAGCAGAGAAGGGGGGATGTTCTATGGCTACACCTTC	CATSREGGMFYGYTF
-	-	TRBJ1-2	TRBV9	TGTGCCAGCAGCGTAGTAGGGCCCCAAAAGGACGGCTACACCTTC	CASSVVGPQKDGYTF
-	-	TRBJ2-7	TRBV10-2	TGCGCCAGCAGTGAGGTTTACGAGCAGTACTTC	CASSEVYEQYF
-	-	TRBJ2-5	TRBV11-2	TGTGCCAGCAGCTTAGGAAGACGGACCCTTCAAGAGACCCAGTACTTC	CASSLGRRTLQETQYF
-	-	TRBJ2-7	TRBV29-1	TGCAGCGTTGGTCTAGCGAGCTCCTACGAGCAGTACTTC	CSVGLASSYEQYF
-	once	TRBJ1-3	TRBV6-5	TGTGCCAGCAGGCGACAATTTTCCTCTGGAAACACCATATATTTT	CASRRQFSSGNTIYF
-	-	TRBJ2-1	TRBV7-2	TGTGCCAGCAGCTTTGTATCCAATGAGCAGTTCTTC	CASSFVSNEQFF
TRBD1	-	TRBJ1-1	TRBV18	TGTGCCAGCTCAAGGGCAGGGGGCGAAGCTTTCTTT	CASSRAGGEAFF
TRBD1	-	TRBJ1-2	TRBV7-2	TGTGCCAGCAGCTCGAAGCTCGGGACAGGGATTGGCTACACCTTC	CASSSKLGTGIGYTF
TRBD2	-	TRBJ2-3	TRBV6-5	TGTGCCAGCAGTTACTCGGCTAGCGGGAGAGATACGCAGTATTTT	CASSYSASGRDTQYF
TRBD1	-	TRBJ2-2	TRBV7-6	TGTGCCAGCAGCCCAGGGGGCACCGGGGAGCTGTTTTTT	CASSPGGTGELFF
TRBD2	-	TRBJ2-7	TRBV6-1	TGTGCCAGCAGTGAAGCGGTAGCGGGAGGCGTTTACGAGCAGTACTTC	CASSEAVAGGVYEQYF
-	-	TRBJ1-4	TRBV6-1	TGTGCCAGCAGTGAATCCGGTTGGGATGAAAAACTGTTTTTT	CASSESGWDEKLFF
-	-	TRBJ2-7	TRBV10-3	TGTGCCACCCGGACTGGTTTGACCTACGAGCAGTACTTC	CATRTGLTYEQYF